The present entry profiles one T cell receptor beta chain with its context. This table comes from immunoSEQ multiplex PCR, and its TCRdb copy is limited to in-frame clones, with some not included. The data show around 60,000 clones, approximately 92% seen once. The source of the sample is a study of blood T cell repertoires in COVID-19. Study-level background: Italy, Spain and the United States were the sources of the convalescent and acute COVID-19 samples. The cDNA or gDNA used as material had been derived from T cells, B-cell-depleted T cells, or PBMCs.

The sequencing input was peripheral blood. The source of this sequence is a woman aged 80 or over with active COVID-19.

The CDR3 loop reads CASSQEGSGSGEQYF. The CDR3 nucleotides are TGTGCCAGCAGCCAAGAGGGTAGCGGGAGTGGCGAGCAGTACTTC. This chain joins TRBV3-1 (or the pseudogene TRBV3-2) and TRBJ2-7; TRBD2 matches 9 bases. CDR1 is LGHDT and CDR2 is YNNKEL in the germline V gene (reference sequence). V dropped 0 bases and J dropped 6; count of bases not matched to a gene: 6. The CDR3 is 15 amino acids.